The following is a TCR beta chain sequence with its context. Its target is not known. Some clones are missing from TCRdb's copy, which holds only in-frame ones; the method was immunoSEQ multiplex PCR. Of roughly 15,000 clones in the sample, 90% to 95% were seen once. The sample is drawn from a study of CD39 and CD103 CD8 tumor-infiltrating T cells. Overall study results and limits: Top 30 DP CD8 TIL clonotypes covered roughly 56-90% of repertoire.

Memory CD8 T cells were sorted as CD8+CD4-CD45RA-, any CCR7 status. The CDR3 is made up of 15 amino acids. The trim removed 0 bases at V and 3 bases at J, leaving 6 bases unmatched. Germline V CDR1 and CDR2: SGHRS, YFSETQ. The TCR was taken from a human donor with head and neck squamous cell carcinoma. Material for sequencing was CD8+ T cells sorted from blood. The subset here: total memory CD8 T cells (CD45RA-CCR7+/-) from blood or uninvolved lymph node. This chain joins TRBV5-1 and TRBJ2-7; TRBD2 aligns across 7 bases. The CDR3 DNA reads as TGCGCCAGCAGCTTGGCGGGGGGAAACTACTACGAGCAGTACTTC. Protein sequence: CASSLAGGNYYEQYF. The variable domain in full, completed from reference TRBV5-1 and TRBJ2-7, reads KAGVTQTPRYLIKTRGQQVTLSCSPISGHRSVSWYQQTPGQGLQFLFEYFSETQRNKGNFPGRFSGRQFSNSRSEMNVSTLELGDSALYLCASSLAGGNYYEQYFGPGTRLTVT.